This T cell receptor beta chain was documented in a study of radiotherapy plus CTLA-4 blockade in lung cancer. Study-wide results and caveats: How blood T cell clones changed early, along with interferon-beta, reportedly forecast response best.

Comment on this clone: Its matching antigen is unknown.

TCRdb's copy holds only in-frame clones and misses some; the assay was immunoSEQ multiplex PCR. Among fewer than 50,000 clones, 63% were seen once, and the ten largest hold about 18%. The sample consisted of peripheral blood, taken from a patient treated with radiotherapy plus ipilimumab. This sequence was found in a human donor with non-small cell lung cancer who had a partial response to radiotherapy plus ipilimumab.

The CDR3 region is CASSDLKTGRANEKLFF. The CDR3 DNA follows: TGTGCCAGCAGCGACCTCAAGACAGGGCGAGCTAATGAAAAACTGTTTTTT. The genes are TRBV9 and TRBJ1-4, with TRBD1 matching 7 bases. The junction had 11 bases not matched to a gene; V was cut back by 3 bases and J by 3 bases. The CDR3 is 17 amino acids. Per the germline V gene, CDR1 is SGDLS and CDR2 is YYNGEE.